A single sample is the source of the 2 T cell receptor beta chains below, sequenced in a study of blood T cell repertoires in COVID-19. The protocol was immunoSEQ multiplex PCR, while the TCRdb copy is restricted to in-frame clones and leaves out a portion. There are roughly 220,000 clones in the sample; just over 85% occur only once, and 4.5% to 7.5% lies in the top ten. The sample was peripheral blood. These receptors originate from a man older than 75 with acute or convalescent COVID-19.

This chain connects TRBV5-1 to TRBJ2-7, with TRBD2 as a possible D gene (5 bases). The CDR3 length is 13 residues. Germline-derived CDR1 and CDR2 are SGHRS and YFSETQ. V lost 4 bases, J lost 2 bases, and 10 bases lay in between. CDR3 region: CASSRTGTYEQYF. The CDR3 region has the DNA TGCGCCAGCAGCAGGACTGGAACCTACGAGCAGTACTTC.

This chain uses TRBV24-1 with TRBJ2-1; tentative D call: TRBD1 (6 bases). With 1 base removed from V and 6 bases from J, the gap between germline ends came to 9 bases. The CDR3 has 14 amino acids. In germline, CDR1 is KGHDR, CDR2 SFDVKD. The CDR3 protein is CATSDFEDSNEQFF. CDR3 nucleotides: TGTGCCACCAGTGATTTTGAGGACAGCAATGAGCAGTTCTTC.